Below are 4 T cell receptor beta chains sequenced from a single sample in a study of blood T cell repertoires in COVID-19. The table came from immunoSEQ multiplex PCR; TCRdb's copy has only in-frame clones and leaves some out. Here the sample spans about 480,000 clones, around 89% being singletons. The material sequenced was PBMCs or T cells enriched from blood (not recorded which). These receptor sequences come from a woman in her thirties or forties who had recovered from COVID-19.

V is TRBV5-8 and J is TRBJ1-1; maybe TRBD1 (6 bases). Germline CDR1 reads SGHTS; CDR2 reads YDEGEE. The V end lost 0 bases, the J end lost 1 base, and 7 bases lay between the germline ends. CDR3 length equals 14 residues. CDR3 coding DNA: TGTGCCAGCAGCTTGGGGACAGCGAACACTGAAGCTTTCTTT. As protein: CASSLGTANTEAFF.

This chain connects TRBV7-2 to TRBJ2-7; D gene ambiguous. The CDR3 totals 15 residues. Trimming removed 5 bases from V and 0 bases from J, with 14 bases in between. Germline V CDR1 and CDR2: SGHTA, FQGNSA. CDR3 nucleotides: TGTGCCAGCAGCCCCATAACGTTTAGCTCCTACGAGCAGTACTTC. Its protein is CASSPITFSSYEQYF. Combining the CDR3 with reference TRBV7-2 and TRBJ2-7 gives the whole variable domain GAGVSQSPSNKVTEKGKDVELRCDPISGHTALYWYRQSLGQGLEFLIYFQGNSAPDKSGLPSDRFSAERTGGSVSTLTIQRTQQEDSAVYLCASSPITFSSYEQYFGPGTRLTVT.

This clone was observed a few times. The CDR3 DNA is TGTGCCAGCAGCTTGTTGCGGGACCGCGATGAGCAGTTCTTC. Translated: CASSLLRDRDEQFF. The chain links TRBV5-6 to TRBJ2-1; possible D gene TRBD2, 6 bases. Trimming removed 1 base at V and 8 bases at J, with 13 bases between. The CDR3 runs 14 residues. Germline values: CDR1 SGHDT, CDR2 YYEEEE.

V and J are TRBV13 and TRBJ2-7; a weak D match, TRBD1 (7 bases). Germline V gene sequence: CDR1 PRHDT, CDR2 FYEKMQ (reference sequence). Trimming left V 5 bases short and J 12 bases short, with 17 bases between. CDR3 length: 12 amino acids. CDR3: CASSVQGRGSYF. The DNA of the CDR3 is TGTGCCAGCAGCGTACAGGGGCGGGGTTCGTACTTC. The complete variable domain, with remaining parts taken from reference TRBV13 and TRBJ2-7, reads AAGVIQSPRHLIKEKRETATLKCYPIPRHDTVYWYQQGPGQDPQFLISFYEKMQSDKGSIPDRFSAQQFSDYHSELNMSSLELGDSALYFCASSVQGRGSYFGPGTRLTVT.